Sequencing of this T cell receptor beta chain was carried out in a study of T cell responses to AZD1222 COVID-19 vaccine. The study's findings and limits: Regions 160-218 and 743-854 dominated among vaccine-associated CD4 TCRs spanning spike. The sample set comprised mostly white British donors with more females, and clonal diversity was possibly underestimated. Among spike-specific TCRs, nearly half reportedly target unmutated variant regions.

Produced via immunoSEQ multiplex PCR; TCRdb's table is partial and in-frame only. The sample includes 130,000 or so clones, 70% to 90% of them seen just once. The CDR3 extends over 14 amino acids. The trim removed 8 bases at V and 4 bases at J, leaving 10 bases unmatched. In germline, CDR1 is SNHLY, CDR2 FYNNEI. With respect to this clone: Its antigen is not identified.

This TCR derives from an adult in good health. J is TRBJ1-2 and V is TRBV2; 7 positions match TRBD1. Sequencing used peripheral blood, obtained on day 0 of AZD1222 vaccination. The CDR3 DNA follows: TGTGCCAGCGGAGAGGACAGGTTGAGCTATGGCTACACCTTC. As protein: CASGEDRLSYGYTF.